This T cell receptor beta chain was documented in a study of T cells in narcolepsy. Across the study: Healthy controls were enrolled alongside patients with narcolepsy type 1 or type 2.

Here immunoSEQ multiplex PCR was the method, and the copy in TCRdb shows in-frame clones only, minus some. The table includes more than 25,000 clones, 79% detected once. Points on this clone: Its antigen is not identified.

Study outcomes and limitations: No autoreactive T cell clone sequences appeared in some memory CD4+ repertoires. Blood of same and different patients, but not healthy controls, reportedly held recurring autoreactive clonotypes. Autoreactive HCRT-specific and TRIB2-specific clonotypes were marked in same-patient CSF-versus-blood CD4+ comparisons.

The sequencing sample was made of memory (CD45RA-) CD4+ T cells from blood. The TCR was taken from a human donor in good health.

The CDR3 protein is CASRVHAPTDTQYF. As DNA, the CDR3 is TGTGCCAGCCGTGTACACGCTCCCACAGATACGCAGTATTTT. The chain employs TRBV6-5 and TRBJ2-3; D is uncertain. CDR1 MNHEY and CDR2 SVGAGI come from the germline V gene. CDR3 size: 14 residues. Trimming removed 8 bases at V and 2 bases at J, with 14 bases between.